This T cell receptor beta chain was identified in a study of Ad26.COV2.S vaccination and SARS-CoV-2 variants (dated by TCRdb to 2020 to 2022). About the full investigation: Vaccine-arm donors were drawn from COV1001, a multicentre, randomized, double-blind, placebo-controlled phase I-IIa trial of Ad26.COV2.S in healthy adults. Ad26.COV2.S was administered intramuscularly at a dose of 5x10^10 or 1x10^11 viral particles, either as one shot or as two shots given 56 days apart. Sequencing of the TCRbeta repertoire served to evaluate the specificity and breadth of SARS-CoV-2-reactive T cell receptors following Ad26.COV2.S vaccination. The TCR-sequenced set comprised about 32 samples: about 19 Ad26.COV2.S vaccine recipients, 5 placebo recipients and 8 SARS-CoV-2 convalescent individuals. Trial participants were randomized into five groups of five: low-dose or high-dose Ad26.COV2.S given once or twice, or placebo on both occasions. Blinding of investigators to trial group allocation was maintained during experiments and outcome assessment. What the research found in general, with its limitations: The authors noted that the TCR breadth and depth analyses may have underestimated total T cell responses. After vaccination, substantial breadth of spike-specific CD8+ and CD4+ T cell responses was reported. Higher spike-specific TCR breadth was observed in Ad26.COV2.S recipients than in placebo recipients (P = 0.0014). Vaccine and placebo recipients had comparable non-spike TCR breadth, which fits with the vaccine containing only spike. The study lacked the statistical power to compare responses across vaccine doses or regimens.

The immunoSEQ Assay was used to sequence TCRbeta CDR3 regions. After extraction, genomic DNA underwent amplification by bias-controlled multiplex PCR, followed by high-throughput sequencing. From the authors' description of their analysis: To quantify the absolute abundance of every unique TCRbeta CDR3 region, sequences were collapsed and filtered. T cell fraction was estimated by normalization of TCRbeta template counts to usable DNA, with usable DNA being measured through amplification of reference genes present in all nucleated cells. Repertoire TCRs were annotated as SARS-CoV-2-specific when V gene, CDR3 amino acid sequence and J gene were exactly matched to a known reactive TCR set. The reference SARS-CoV-2 TCR set was obtained from MIRA and was filtered for enrichment in COVID-19-positive ImmuneCODE repertoires, whereby public or cross-reactive TCRs were removed. Based on the MIRA antigens, annotated TCRs were further analysed at the level of specific ORF or position within ORF. Breadth was defined as annotated unique rearrangements over total unique productive rearrangements; depth was the summed frequency of those rearrangements. TCR breadth was compared between groups using two-sided Wilcoxon rank-sum tests. The table was pulled from immuneACCESS by TCRdb, which kept in-frame rearrangements only. Such tables lose some clones; where checked, under half of the loss comes from unresolved V genes, and the rest has no known cause. That table supplies the V and J calls and clone size; D and trimming were determined from the DNA. Within this sample are some 500,000 clones, with about 91% of them counted one time only. About 2.7% of the sample comes from the top ten.

Regarding this clone: It lacks a known antigen. Nothing much larger sits one base from this clone, and base qualities are not available.

Trimming removed 1 base from V and 0 bases from J; the gene matches leave 12 bases unexplained. From the cysteine up to the phenylalanine, the CDR3 has a length of 21 residues. Only the CDR3 part of the read is kept: 63 bases, read in frame from the first base. The germline V gene supplies CDR1 LGHNT and CDR2 FRNRAP. The treatment or condition label, read with the paper, signifies: some 19 received Ad26.COV2.S at low or high dose, single or two shots; roughly 5 received placebo; per-sample allocation not given. For vaccine and placebo recipients, the sequenced repertoires came from samples collected on day 63 after the first injection. Cohort 1b enrolled 20 to 30 adults aged 18-55 years at a single site in Boston, USA, between 29 July and 7 August 2020. Ad26.COV2.S was a replication-incompetent adenovirus type 26 vector expressing a prefusion-stabilized SARS-CoV-2 spike protein from the original Wuhan strain.

The chain joins TRBV12-5 to TRBJ2-2; the central 12 bases match TRBD2. This receptor was taken from a person aged 18-65 years who received the Ad26.COV2.S COVID-19 vaccine or a placebo. The starting material was peripheral blood, obtained in a trial of Ad26.COV2.S vaccine versus placebo. The DNA is TGTGCTAGTGGTTTGGCCCTAAGGGGACTAGCGGGCGCCGCGAACACCGGGGAGCTGTTTTTT. Translation gives CASGLALRGLAGAANTGELFF.